This T cell receptor beta chain was retrieved from a study of T cell responses to AZD1222 COVID-19 vaccine. V lost 7 bases to trimming and J lost 1 base, with 13 bases between them. Germline CDR1 MNHEY, CDR2 SMNVEV (reference sequence). The CDR3 length is 14 residues. TCRdb's copy holds only in-frame clones and misses some; the assay was immunoSEQ multiplex PCR. The sample consists of tens of thousands of clones, 89% of them appearing once. Study observations and caveats: Spike regions recognized by vaccine-associated CD4 TCRs spanned the protein, led by 160-218 and 743-854. Reportedly, nearly half the spike-specific TCRs target unmutated variant regions. The donor group comprised mostly white British people and more females; the analysis possibly underestimated clonal diversity. Repertoires were obtained solely post-peak T cell response.

A note on this clone: What it binds is unknown.

The chain recombines TRBV27 with TRBJ1-1; D is uncertain. Sequencing was performed on peripheral blood, taken 28 days after the second AZD1222 dose. This TCR was recovered from an adult who received the AZD1222 COVID-19 vaccine. DNA of the CDR3: TGTGCCAGCAATGACGCCGGGAGGAACACTGAAGCTTTCTTT. This encodes CASNDAGRNTEAFF.